Listed here are 2 T cell receptor beta chains from one sample, sequenced in a study of CD8 T cells in ankylosing spondylitis. In TCRdb, the 5' RACE reads were re-called with MiXCR into one record per CDR3 protein. This table has approximately 220,000 distinct CDR3 sequences, roughly 25% appearing once. The sequenced material came from blood, either unsorted or a sorted T cell fraction (not recorded which). These receptors all stem from a male donor with ankylosing spondylitis or in good health (not recorded which).

This clonotype was picked up many times. DNA for the CDR3: TGTGCCAGCAGCCCCCAAGGGGTAGGGGGCGAGCAGTACTTC. Its protein product is CASSPQGVGGEQYF. The chain has TRBV25-1 and TRBJ2-7; TRBD1 is a possible D gene (6 bases). The CDR3 runs 14 residues. V was trimmed by 6 bases and J by 6 bases, leaving 18 bases between them. Per the germline V gene, CDR1 is MGHDK and CDR2 is SYGVNS.

This clonotype has at least ten counts. The V and J genes are TRBV7-3 and TRBJ2-2; D possibly matches TRBD1 or TRBD2 (5 bases each). Germline CDR1 reads SGHTA; CDR2 reads FQGTGA. V gave up 7 bases and J gave up 6 bases, with 9 bases separating them. CDR3 length: 12 residues. The CDR3 DNA reads TGTGCCAGCAATGGGGGTGCCGGGGAGCTGTTTTTT. This encodes CASNGGAGELFF.